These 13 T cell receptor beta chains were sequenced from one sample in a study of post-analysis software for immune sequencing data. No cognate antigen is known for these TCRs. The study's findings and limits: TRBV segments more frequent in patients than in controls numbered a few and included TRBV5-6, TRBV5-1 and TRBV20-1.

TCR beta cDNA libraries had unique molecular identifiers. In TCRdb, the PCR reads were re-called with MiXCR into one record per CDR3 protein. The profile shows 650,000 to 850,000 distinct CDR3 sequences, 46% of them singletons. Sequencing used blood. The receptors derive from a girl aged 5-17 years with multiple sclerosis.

The CDR3, as DNA: TGTGCCAGCAGTGTCGGACAGGGCCTCGGGGGCTACACCTTC. This codes for CASSVGQGLGGYTF. J is TRBJ1-2 and V is TRBV28, with 8 nucleotides matching TRBD1. CDR3 length equals 14 residues. The J segment lost 8 bases and the V segment lost 5 bases, leaving 10 bases of the junction unmatched. From germline, CDR1 is MDHEN and CDR2 SYDVKM.

CDR3: CASSLGQGKLQPQHF. CDR3 nucleotide sequence: TGTGCCAGCAGCTTAGGGCAGGGTAAGCTTCAGCCCCAGCATTTT. This chain connects TRBV7-2 to TRBJ1-5, with D perhaps TRBD1 (5 bases). The V end was cut by 1 base, the J end by 6 bases, with 13 bases between. In germline, CDR1 is SGHTA, CDR2 FQGNSA. This CDR3 contains 15 residues.

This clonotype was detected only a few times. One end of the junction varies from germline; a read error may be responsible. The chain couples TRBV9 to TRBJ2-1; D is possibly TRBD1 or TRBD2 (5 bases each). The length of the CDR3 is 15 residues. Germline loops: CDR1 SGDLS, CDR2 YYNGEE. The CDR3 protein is CACSARDGLHNEQFF. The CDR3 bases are TGTGCCTGCAGCGCGAGGGACGGTTTACACAATGAGCAGTTCTTC. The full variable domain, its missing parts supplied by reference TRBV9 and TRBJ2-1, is DSGVTQTPKHLITATGQRVTLRCSPRSGDLSVYWYQQSLDQGLQFLIQYYNGEERAKGNILERFSAQQFPDLHSELNLSSLELGDSALYFCACSARDGLHNEQFFGPGTRLTVL.

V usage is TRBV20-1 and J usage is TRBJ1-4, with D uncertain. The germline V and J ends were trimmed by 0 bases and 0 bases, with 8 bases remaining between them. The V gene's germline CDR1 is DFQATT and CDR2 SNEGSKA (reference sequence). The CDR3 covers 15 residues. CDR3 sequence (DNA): TGCAGTGCTAGAGATCCGGCAGCAACTAATGAAAAACTGTTTTTT. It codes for CSARDPAATNEKLFF.

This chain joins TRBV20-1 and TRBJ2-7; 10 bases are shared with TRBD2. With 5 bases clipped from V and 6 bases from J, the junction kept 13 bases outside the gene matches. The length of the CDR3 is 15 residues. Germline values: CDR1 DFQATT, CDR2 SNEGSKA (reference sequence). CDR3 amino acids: CSAPRSTLAGAEQYF. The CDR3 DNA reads TGCAGTGCTCCCCGTTCGACTCTAGCGGGAGCCGAGCAGTACTTC.

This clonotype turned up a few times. The CDR3 DNA sequence: TGTGCCAGCACCCGGACCCCTTTGCGTGAGCAGTTCTTC. It codes for CASTRTPLREQFF. This sequence joins TRBV6-1 and TRBJ2-1; D gene ambiguous. The CDR3 is made up of 13 amino acids. Trimming stripped 7 bases from V and 9 bases from J, with 16 bases between. Germline-derived CDR1 and CDR2 are MNHNS and SASEGT.

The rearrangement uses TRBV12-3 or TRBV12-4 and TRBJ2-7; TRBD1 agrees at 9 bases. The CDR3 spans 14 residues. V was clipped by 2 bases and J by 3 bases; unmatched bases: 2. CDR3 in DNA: TGTGCCAGCAGTTTATCGGGACAGGGCTACGAGCAGTACTTC. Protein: CASSLSGQGYEQYF.

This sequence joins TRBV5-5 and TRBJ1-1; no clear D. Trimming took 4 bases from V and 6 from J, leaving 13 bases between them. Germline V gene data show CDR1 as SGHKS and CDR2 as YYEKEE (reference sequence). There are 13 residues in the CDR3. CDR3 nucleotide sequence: TGTGCCAGCAGCAACGGACCTTTTTCTGAAGCTTTCTTT. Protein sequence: CASSNGPFSEAFF.

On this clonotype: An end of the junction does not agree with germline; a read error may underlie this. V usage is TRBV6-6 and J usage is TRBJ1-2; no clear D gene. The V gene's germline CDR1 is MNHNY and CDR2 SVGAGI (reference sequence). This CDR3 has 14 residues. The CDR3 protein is CASSYGGDNYDYTF. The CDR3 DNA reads TGTGCCAGCAGTTACGGAGGCGATAACTATGACTACACCTTC.

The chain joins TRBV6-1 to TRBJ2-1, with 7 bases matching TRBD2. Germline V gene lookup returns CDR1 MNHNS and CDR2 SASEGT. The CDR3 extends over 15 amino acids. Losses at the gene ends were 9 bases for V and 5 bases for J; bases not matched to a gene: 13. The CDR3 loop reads CASIGGSFPDNEQFF. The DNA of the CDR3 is TGTGCCAGTATAGGCGGGAGTTTCCCGGACAATGAGCAGTTCTTC.

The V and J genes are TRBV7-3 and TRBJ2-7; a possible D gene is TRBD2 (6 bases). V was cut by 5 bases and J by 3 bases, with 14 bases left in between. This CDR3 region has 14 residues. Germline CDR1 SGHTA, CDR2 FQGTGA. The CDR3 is CASSVFGGDYEQYF. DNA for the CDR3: TGTGCCAGCAGCGTGTTCGGGGGTGACTACGAGCAGTACTTC.

The DNA for the CDR3 is TGTGCCAGCAGCCAATTTGCAGGCTTTCGTGGCTACACCTTC. The encoded protein is CASSQFAGFRGYTF. The J gene is TRBJ1-2, the V gene TRBV14; D not resolved. This CDR3 spans 14 amino acids. Germline V gene sequence: CDR1 SGHDN, CDR2 FVKESK. Trimming cost V 2 bases and J 7 bases, with 14 bases left between them.

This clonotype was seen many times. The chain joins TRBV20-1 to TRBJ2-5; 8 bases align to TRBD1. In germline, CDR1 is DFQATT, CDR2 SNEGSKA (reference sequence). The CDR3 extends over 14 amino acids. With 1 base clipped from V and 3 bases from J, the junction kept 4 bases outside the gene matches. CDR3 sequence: CSARGHRGKETQYF. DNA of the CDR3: TGCAGTGCTAGAGGCCACAGGGGGAAAGAGACCCAGTACTTC.